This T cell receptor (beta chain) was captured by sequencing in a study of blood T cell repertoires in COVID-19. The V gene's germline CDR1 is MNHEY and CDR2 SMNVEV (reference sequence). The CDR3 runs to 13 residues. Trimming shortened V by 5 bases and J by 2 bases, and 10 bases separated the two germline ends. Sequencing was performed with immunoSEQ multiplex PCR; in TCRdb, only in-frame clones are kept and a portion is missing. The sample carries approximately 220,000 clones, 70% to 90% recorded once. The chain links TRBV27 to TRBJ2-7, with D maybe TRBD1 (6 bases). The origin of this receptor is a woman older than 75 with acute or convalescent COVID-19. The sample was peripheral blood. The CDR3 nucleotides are TGTGCCAGCAGTCCCTGGACAGCCTACGAGCAGTACTTC. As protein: CASSPWTAYEQYF.